Following are 14 T cell receptor beta chains from one sample sequenced in a study of blood T cell repertoires in COVID-19. The protocol was immunoSEQ multiplex PCR, while the TCRdb copy is restricted to in-frame clones and leaves out a portion. Seen here are some 240,000 clones, about four fifths observed once, and the top ten hold approximately 7.5%. The source material was peripheral blood. The receptors shown here come from a woman aged 80 or older with COVID-19, enrolled during active disease.

The chain links TRBV7-2 to TRBJ2-1; 12 bases are a match to TRBD2. Germline CDR1 reads SGHTA; CDR2 reads FQGNSA. This CDR3 region has 18 residues. V lost 4 bases and J lost 5; bases outside the gene matches: 12. As DNA, the CDR3 is TGTGCCAGCAGCTACTTACAGAAACTAGCGGGGGGAGACAATGAGCAGTTCTTC. Encoded protein: CASSYLQKLAGGDNEQFF.

This clone was seen just once. This chain links TRBV30 with TRBJ1-4, with 7 positions matching TRBD1. This CDR3 region has 14 residues. CDR1 and CDR2 from the germline V gene are GTSNPN and SVGIG (reference sequence). The J segment lost 7 bases and the V segment lost 3 bases, leaving 8 bases of the junction unmatched. CDR3 nucleotide sequence: TGTGCCTGGAGAGACAGGGTCGGGGCTGAAAAACTGTTTTTT. Translated: CAWRDRVGAEKLFF.

The chain joins TRBV6-2 or TRBV6-3 to TRBJ2-5; the match to TRBD2 covers 9 bases. CDR1 MNHEY and CDR2 SVGEGT come from the germline V gene. This CDR3 is 14 amino acids long. V was pared by 6 bases and J by 3 bases, with 5 bases of the junction left unmatched. The CDR3 coding sequence is TGTGCCAGCAGCCCCCCTAGCGGGAAAGAGACCCAGTACTTC. It codes for CASSPPSGKETQYF.

V gene TRBV29-1 combines with J gene TRBJ1-1; D possibly corresponds to TRBD1 (5 bases). V gave up 3 bases and J gave up 4 bases, with 9 bases separating them. The CDR3 extends over 12 amino acids. Germline lookup yields CDR1 SQVTM and CDR2 ANQGSEA. The DNA for the CDR3 is TGCAGCGTTGACATCCAGGGCACTGAAGCTTTCTTT. It specifies CSVDIQGTEAFF. Full variable domain (missing parts from reference TRBV29-1 and TRBJ1-1): SAVISQKPSRDICQRGTSLTIQCQVDSQVTMMFWYRQQPGQSLTLIATANQGSEATYESGFVIDKFPISRPNLTFSTLTVSNMSPEDSSIYLCSVDIQGTEAFFGQGTRLTVV.

This chain uses TRBV19 with TRBJ1-1; the match to TRBD1 covers 9 bases. CDR1 is LNHDA, CDR2 SQIVND, per germline (reference sequence). V lost 7 bases and J lost 3; bases outside the gene matches: 9. The CDR3 is 15 residues long. CDR3 sequence (DNA): TGTGCCAGTACCGAACAGGGGGCTGGAGACACTGAAGCTTTCTTT. Translated: CASTEQGAGDTEAFF.

The chain combines TRBV6-6 with TRBJ2-3; 12 bases are shared with TRBD2. V gave up 5 bases and J gave up 3 bases; unmatched junction bases: 6. This CDR3 comprises 16 residues. Germline values: CDR1 MNHNY, CDR2 SVGAGI (reference sequence). The CDR3 loop is CASSRPSGRGTDTQYF. CDR3 DNA sequence: TGTGCCAGCAGTCGACCTAGCGGGAGGGGTACAGATACGCAGTATTTT.

The chain links TRBV7-2 to TRBJ2-1; TRBD1 agrees at 9 bases. The CDR3 sequence is 17 residues long. J lost 6 bases, V lost 3 bases, and 12 bases had no gene match. The germline CDR1 and CDR2 sequences are SGHTA and FQGNSA. The DNA for the CDR3 is TGTGCCAGCAGCTTCGGACAGGGGTTTGGTATGGGCAATGAGCAGTTCTTC. Translation: CASSFGQGFGMGNEQFF.

The CDR3 region is CASSEDRIGGYTF. CDR3 DNA: TGCGCCAGCAGCGAGGACAGGATTGGTGGCTACACCTTC. The V gene is TRBV5-1, the J gene TRBJ1-2, with 7 bases aligning to TRBD1. CDR1 is SGHRS, CDR2 YFSETQ, per germline. This CDR3 contains 13 residues. V lost 4 bases and J lost 7; bases outside the gene matches: 7.

This chain's CDR3 is CASSATGTGPNYGYTF. In DNA, the CDR3 is TGTGCCAGCAGCGCAACCGGGACAGGGCCTAACTATGGCTACACCTTC. This chain links TRBV7-9 with TRBJ1-2, with 9 bases aligning to TRBD1. This CDR3 is 16 amino acids long. CDR1 SEHNR and CDR2 FQNEAQ come from the germline V gene (reference sequence). Unmatched junction bases numbered 7, after V lost 5 bases and J lost 0 bases. The complete variable domain, with remaining parts taken from reference TRBV7-9 and TRBJ1-2, reads DTGVSQNPRHKITKRGQNVTFRCDPISEHNRLYWYRQTLGQGPEFLTYFQNEAQLEKSRLLSDRFSAERPKGSFSTLEIQRTEQGDSAMYLCASSATGTGPNYGYTFGSGTRLTVV.

V is TRBV13 and J is TRBJ1-5; D might be TRBD1 (5 bases). V dropped 5 bases and J dropped 3 bases, with 17 bases sitting between them. Germline CDR1 is PRHDT and CDR2 is FYEKMQ (reference sequence). The CDR3 runs to 16 residues. The CDR3 DNA follows: TGTGCCAGCAGCCTCGCCAGATGGGGCGACAATCAGCCCCAGCATTTT. It specifies CASSLARWGDNQPQHF.

The V gene is TRBV7-8, the J gene TRBJ1-5; D not resolved. The CDR3 extends over 12 amino acids. V lost 5 bases, J lost 7 bases, and 9 bases lay in between. The germline CDR1 and CDR2 sequences are SGHVS and FQNEAQ. This chain's CDR3 is CASSPPGQPQHF. The CDR3 region has the DNA TGTGCCAGCAGCCCACCGGGGCAGCCCCAGCATTTT.

The chain combines TRBV18 with TRBJ1-1; D uncertain. With 3 bases removed from V and 2 bases from J, the gap between germline ends came to 13 bases. This CDR3 is built from 15 residues. Per germline, CDR1 KGHSH and CDR2 LQKENI. The CDR3 sequence: CASSPFAGRNTEAFF. In nucleotides, the CDR3 is TGTGCCAGCTCACCTTTCGCGGGGAGAAACACTGAAGCTTTCTTT.

The genes are TRBV10-3 and TRBJ2-1, with TRBD2 as a possible D gene (6 bases). The CDR3 loop spans 15 amino acids. V dropped 0 bases and J dropped 1 base, with 7 bases sitting between them. Germline V gene data show CDR1 as ENHRY and CDR2 as SYGVKD. This chain's CDR3 is CAISESGGSYNEQFF. DNA of the CDR3: TGTGCCATCAGTGAGTCCGGGGGTTCCTACAATGAGCAGTTCTTC.

The chain has TRBV27 and TRBJ2-2, with 7 bases identical to TRBD1. Germline assignment: CDR1 MNHEY and CDR2 SMNVEV (reference sequence). The CDR3 consists of 16 residues. V was pared by 5 bases and J by 6 bases, with 12 bases of the junction left unmatched. This CDR3 reads CASSQRRTGDPGELFF. CDR3 DNA sequence: TGTGCCAGCAGTCAAAGAAGGACAGGAGATCCCGGGGAGCTGTTTTTT.